This T cell receptor beta chain was captured by sequencing in a study of beta chain features in type 1 diabetes. Study summary: Patients shared similar age, gender and cell yields with healthy donors.

CDR1 and CDR2 from the germline V gene are MDHEN and SYDVKM. There are 15 residues in the CDR3. Trimming left V 8 bases short and J 9 bases short, with 26 bases between. A note on this clone: Its target is not known.

TCRB transcripts that were expressed got sequenced, as all of the isolated RNA had been reverse transcribed. The repertoire was sequenced with immunoSEQ multiplex PCR; TCRdb's copy has only in-frame clones and lacks some. Altogether hundreds of thousands of clones are present, about 15% being singletons, with the ten largest covering 0.015% to 0.017%. Whole-study findings and limits: Shorter TCRB CDR3s, moderately but significantly so, marked every one of the four CD4+ subsets in Type 1 diabetes patients.

This TCR was recovered from a man younger than 35 with type 1 diabetes. Material for sequencing was naive CD4+ T cells from blood. This rearrangement joins TRBV28 to TRBJ2-7, with D maybe TRBD2 (5 bases). CDR3 DNA sequence: TGTGCCAGCGTACCAGGAGAGGGCCGTAGTAGTGGGCAGTACTTC. It yields the protein CASVPGEGRSSGQYF.